This T cell receptor (beta chain) was identified during a study of cytomegalovirus exposure and HLA in healthy donors. Background on the study: A data release that came early held tens of millions of unique TCRs from HLA-typed donors.

60 Vbeta and 13 Jbeta primers were used in PCR. The repertoire was sequenced with immunoSEQ multiplex PCR; TCRdb's copy has only in-frame clones and lacks some. The sample includes about 95,000 clones, about 78% of them seen just once. Notes on this clone: Its antigen is still unknown.

This CDR3 region has 13 residues. V lost 3 bases, J lost 2 bases, and 6 bases lay in between. The germline gives CDR1 SGDLS, CDR2 YYNGEE. Broader study findings: The productive fraction for most TCR beta V segments was about 87% or about 30% in an earlier analysis. A later analysis linked a missense variant in DCLRE1C to the trimming of TCR beta V and J genes.

This TCR was recovered from a woman aged 40 to 55 in good health and CMV-seropositive. The chain couples TRBV9 to TRBJ2-1, with a possible D match to TRBD1 (6 bases). The sequenced sample was PBMCs. The DNA for the CDR3 is TGTGCCAGCAGCGGGACAGCCTACAATGAGCAGTTCTTC. It yields the protein CASSGTAYNEQFF.